This TCR beta chain is from a study of human T cells and chemical hapten exposure. Study-wide points: Expanded TCRs produced significantly more large CDR3 similarity clusters than controls did.

Points on this clonotype: Its specificity is unknown.

Time point: pre-sensitization, week 0. As for treatment: therapeutic diphenylcyclopropenone sensitization with weekly scalp DPC. How the authors handled the data: Between roughly 20,000 and 700,000 TCRs appeared in each sample, and the median stood at roughly 100,000. In TCRdb, the RACE reads were re-called with MiXCR into one record per CDR3 protein. These V and J calls derive from TCRdb rather than the authors' analysis. The sample yields about 98,000 distinct CDR3 sequences, less than 14% seen once. The source of this sequence is a woman aged 60-70 years with alopecia areata. Some clones in this sample may be carry-over from other donors' samples. Sequenced here: whole blood, sampled in connection with sensitization to the hapten diphenylcyclopropenone (DPC).

The CDR3 protein is CASSPRLAGDEQFF. The CDR3 coding sequence is TGTGCCAGCAGCCCGCGACTAGCGGGGGATGAGCAGTTCTTC. V usage is TRBV7-2 and J usage is TRBJ2-1; 12 bases are shared with TRBD2. Germline CDR1 is SGHTA and CDR2 is FQGNSA. The length of the CDR3 is 14 residues. The trim removed 5 bases at V and 8 bases at J, leaving 4 bases unmatched. The entire variable domain, with the rest obtained from reference TRBV7-2 and TRBJ2-1, is as follows: GAGVSQSPSNKVTEKGKDVELRCDPISGHTALYWYRQSLGQGLEFLIYFQGNSAPDKSGLPSDRFSAERTGGSVSTLTIQRTQQEDSAVYLCASSPRLAGDEQFFGPGTRLTVL.